The rows below give T cell receptor beta chains drawn from one sample of a study of control samples from healthy donors and cancer patients. The repertoire was sequenced with immunoSEQ multiplex PCR; TCRdb's copy has only in-frame clones and lacks some. This table holds over 100,000 clones, around 90% found once. The sample consisted of blood. All receptors come from a man younger than 35 in good health. Both conserved end residues are part of each CDR3. Each record gives: V gene, D gene, clone size, J gene, CDR3 DNA, CDR3 protein. A D gene is named only where the DNA matches it firmly. For some rows the clone size is stated as once, few or many, or as a class when expanded; others skip it.

v_gene: TRBV7-9
d_gene: TRBD1
abundance: few
j_gene: TRBJ1-6
CDR3nt: TGTGCCAGCAGCCCCCTATGGACAGGGGAGAATTCACCCCTCCACTTT
CDR3aa: CASSPLWTGENSPLHF

v_gene: TRBV4-1
d_gene: -
abundance: -
j_gene: TRBJ2-7
CDR3nt: TGCGCCAGCAGCCAAGATATTGGATCCTACGAGCAGTACTTC
CDR3aa: CASSQDIGSYEQYF

v_gene: TRBV10-3
d_gene: -
abundance: once
j_gene: TRBJ1-2
CDR3nt: TGTGCCATCAGTGAGTCAAACCTTAACTATGGCTACACCTTC
CDR3aa: CAISESNLNYGYTF

v_gene: TRBV25-1
d_gene: TRBD2
abundance: -
j_gene: TRBJ2-3
CDR3nt: TGTGCCAGCACTTTCAGCGGGGGGCAGGGGGGGCAGTATTTT
CDR3aa: CASTFSGGQGGQYF

v_gene: TRBV3-1/TRBV3-2
d_gene: TRBD2
abundance: once
j_gene: TRBJ2-5
CDR3nt: TGTGCCAGCAGCCCCCGGAGGAGAAAGGGGCTAGCGGGGAGAGAGACCCAGTACTTC
CDR3aa: CASSPRRRKGLAGRETQYF

v_gene: TRBV6-5
d_gene: -
abundance: once
j_gene: TRBJ1-2
CDR3nt: TGTGCCAGCAGTCTTAACCTAGGGGATGGCTACACCTTC
CDR3aa: CASSLNLGDGYTF

v_gene: TRBV7-9
d_gene: TRBD2
abundance: -
j_gene: TRBJ2-7
CDR3nt: TGTGCCAGCAGCCTTGGGACTAGCGGGGGGTGGAACGAGCAGTACTTC
CDR3aa: CASSLGTSGGWNEQYF

v_gene: TRBV28
d_gene: TRBD1
abundance: -
j_gene: TRBJ1-1
CDR3nt: TGTGCCAGCAGTAACAGGGGAGGCACTGAAGCTTTCTTT
CDR3aa: CASSNRGGTEAFF

v_gene: TRBV5-1
d_gene: -
abundance: -
j_gene: TRBJ2-7
CDR3nt: TGCGCCAGCAGCTTTTACGGGGTCAGGTCCTACGAGCAGTACTTC
CDR3aa: CASSFYGVRSYEQYF

v_gene: TRBV12-2
d_gene: -
abundance: -
j_gene: TRBJ2-1
CDR3nt: TGTGCAAGTCGCAAAAGGGACAGTAAGAATGAGCAGTTCTTC
CDR3aa: CASRKRDSKNEQFF

v_gene: TRBV9
d_gene: -
abundance: -
j_gene: TRBJ2-1
CDR3nt: TGTGCCAGCAGCTCCCTCAATGAGCAGTTCTTC
CDR3aa: CASSSLNEQFF

v_gene: TRBV5-4
d_gene: -
abundance: -
j_gene: TRBJ1-2
CDR3nt: TGTGCCAGCAGCTTGCCTGAGAGAGCCAACTATGGCTACACCTTC
CDR3aa: CASSLPERANYGYTF

v_gene: TRBV11-3
d_gene: -
abundance: once
j_gene: TRBJ2-7
CDR3nt: TGTGCCAGCAGCTCGGGGGCCCCCTACGAGCAGTACTTC
CDR3aa: CASSSGAPYEQYF

v_gene: TRBV18
d_gene: -
abundance: -
j_gene: TRBJ2-2
CDR3nt: TGTGCCAGCTCACCACAGGTTCCGAACACCGGGGAGCTGTTTTTT
CDR3aa: CASSPQVPNTGELFF

v_gene: TRBV30
d_gene: -
abundance: -
j_gene: TRBJ1-2
CDR3nt: TGTGCCTGGAGTGGACGGGCATCGTCTAACTATGGCTACACCTTC
CDR3aa: CAWSGRASSNYGYTF

v_gene: TRBV27
d_gene: -
abundance: -
j_gene: TRBJ2-5
CDR3nt: TGTGCCAGCAGTTTAACCGGTCTGTACCAGTACTTC
CDR3aa: CASSLTGLYQYF

v_gene: TRBV7-6
d_gene: -
abundance: -
j_gene: TRBJ2-2
CDR3nt: TGTGCCAGCACCTCTTTGGCAGAGCGGTTTAACACCGGGGAGCTGTTTTTT
CDR3aa: CASTSLAERFNTGELFF

v_gene: TRBV9
d_gene: TRBD2
abundance: -
j_gene: TRBJ2-3
CDR3nt: TGTGCCAGCAGCATAGCGGGGGGGCAGACAGATACGCAGTATTTT
CDR3aa: CASSIAGGQTDTQYF

v_gene: TRBV6-5
d_gene: TRBD2
abundance: -
j_gene: TRBJ2-3
CDR3nt: TGTGCCAGCAGGAATAGCGGGGGGAGCACAGATACGCAGTATTTT
CDR3aa: CASRNSGGSTDTQYF

v_gene: TRBV11-2
d_gene: TRBD1
abundance: -
j_gene: TRBJ2-7
CDR3nt: TGTGCCAGCAGCCCACAACTAGGACAGGACGAGCAGTACTTC
CDR3aa: CASSPQLGQDEQYF

v_gene: TRBV9
d_gene: TRBD1
abundance: -
j_gene: TRBJ2-6
CDR3nt: TGTGCCAGCAGCGGGCAGGGGGCCTCTGGGGCCAACGTCCTGACTTTC
CDR3aa: CASSGQGASGANVLTF

v_gene: TRBV18
d_gene: -
abundance: -
j_gene: TRBJ2-7
CDR3nt: TGTGCCAGTTCACCCCGCGGACAGTTCCAACGGCAGTACTTC
CDR3aa: CASSPRGQFQRQYF

v_gene: TRBV5-4
d_gene: -
abundance: -
j_gene: TRBJ2-3
CDR3nt: TGTGCCAGCAGCTCCTCCCCCAGGGTCATCACAGATACGCAGTATTTT
CDR3aa: CASSSSPRVITDTQYF